This T cell receptor beta chain appears in the sequencing data of a study of blood T cell repertoires in COVID-19 (dated by TCRdb to about 2020). Describing the broader study: The collaborator samples originated in the United States, Italy and Spain and spanned the acute and convalescent phases of COVID-19. The prospective study material was composed of cDNA or gDNA derived from T cells, B-cell-depleted T cells, or PBMCs. Subjects who had been exposed to COVID-19, were actively infected with it, or had recovered from it provided the deeply sampled blood TCRbeta repertoires that made up the dataset. The repertoires were released in a freely available public database intended as a resource for research on the immune response to SARS-CoV-2. Samples were obtained from the ongoing ImmuneRACE study (first 160 participants) and from 1,200 or so subjects provided by 6 global collaborators. The sample metadata nearly always contained a de-identified subject ID, COVID-19 status, age in years and sex. HLA class I and class II types, where available, came from metadata supplied by the sample provider rather than from assay-based typing. Points the paper makes about the study in general: How much clinical and demographic metadata was included differed by source and by participant, and the metadata was provided uncurated.

In its sample, this clone was seen once. No antigen is known for it. The sample holds no much larger clone one base away, and base qualities are not on file. TCRbeta CDR3 regions were amplified from genomic DNA by means of the immunoSEQ Assay, a bias-controlled multiplex PCR. As for the original processing: The number of nucleated cells in each sample was estimated by amplification of reference gene primers within the assay. To quantify the absolute abundance of each unique TCRbeta CDR3 rearrangement, sequence reads were collapsed and filtered. For each sample, productive Simpson clonality was calculated as the square root of Simpson's diversity index across productive rearrangements. TCRdb holds this immuneACCESS table with in-frame rearrangements only. Some clones are missing; in checked studies, unresolved V genes explain under half, and the rest has no known cause. For V, J and clone size, that table is used; D and trimming come from the DNA. The sample records roughly 100,000 clones, roughly 79% of which are singletons. Of the sample, around a tenth is held by the ten largest clones.

Each collaborating institution followed its own protocols to collect whole blood in K2EDTA tubes. For TCRbeta analysis, collaborators shipped samples as frozen whole blood, isolated PBMCs, or DNA extracted from either of those sample types. This receptor was identified in a woman aged 70-85 years with acute or convalescent COVID-19. The sequenced sample consisted of peripheral blood.

The nucleotide sequence reads as follows: TGCAGCGTTGATGAGGCCGGGGAGCTGTTTTTT. The translation is CSVDEAGELFF. Rearrangement joined TRBV29-1 to TRBJ2-2, with an unclear D gene assignment. The germline V gene yields SQVTM for CDR1 and ANQGSEA for CDR2. V lost 3 bases and J lost 6 bases; the stretch between them is 5 bases long. Reading from cysteine to phenylalanine, the CDR3 counts 11 amino acids. The kept DNA is CDR3 alone, 33 bases in frame from the first base.